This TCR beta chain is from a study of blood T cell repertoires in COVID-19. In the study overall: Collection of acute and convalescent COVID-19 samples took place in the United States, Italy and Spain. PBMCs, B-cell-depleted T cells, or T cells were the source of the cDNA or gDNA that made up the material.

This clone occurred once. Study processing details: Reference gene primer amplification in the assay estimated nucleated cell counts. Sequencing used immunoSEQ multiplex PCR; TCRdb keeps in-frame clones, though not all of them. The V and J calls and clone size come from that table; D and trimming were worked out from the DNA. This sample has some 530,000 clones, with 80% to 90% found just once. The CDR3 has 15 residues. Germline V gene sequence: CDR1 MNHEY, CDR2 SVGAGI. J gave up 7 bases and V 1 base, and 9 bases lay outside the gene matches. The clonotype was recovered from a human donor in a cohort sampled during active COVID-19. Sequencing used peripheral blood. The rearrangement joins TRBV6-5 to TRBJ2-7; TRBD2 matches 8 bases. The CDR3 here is CASSYLAGGSQEQYF. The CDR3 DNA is TGTGCCAGCAGTTACTTGGCGGGAGGATCGCAGGAGCAGTACTTC.